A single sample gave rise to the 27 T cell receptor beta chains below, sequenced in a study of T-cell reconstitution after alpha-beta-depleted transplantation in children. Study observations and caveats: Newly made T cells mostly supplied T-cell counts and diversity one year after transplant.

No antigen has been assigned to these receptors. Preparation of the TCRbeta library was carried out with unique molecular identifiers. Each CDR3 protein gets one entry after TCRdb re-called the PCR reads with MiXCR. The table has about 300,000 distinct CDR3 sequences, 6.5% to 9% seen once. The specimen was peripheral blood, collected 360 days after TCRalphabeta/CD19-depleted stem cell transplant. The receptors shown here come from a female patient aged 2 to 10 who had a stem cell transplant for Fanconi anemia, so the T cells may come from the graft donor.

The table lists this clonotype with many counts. The CDR3 loop is CASNKGNTGELFF. In DNA form, the CDR3 reads TGCGCCAGCAACAAGGGAAACACCGGGGAGCTGTTTTTT. The chain recombines TRBV5-1 with TRBJ2-2; no clear D. The V and J ends lost 6 bases and 2 bases respectively, with 8 bases between them. This CDR3 is 13 amino acids long. Per the germline V gene, CDR1 is SGHRS and CDR2 is YFSETQ.

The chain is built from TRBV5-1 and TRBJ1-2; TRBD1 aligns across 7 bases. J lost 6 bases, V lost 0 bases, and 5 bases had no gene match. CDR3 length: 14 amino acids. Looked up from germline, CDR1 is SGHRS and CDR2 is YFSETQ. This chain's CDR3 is CASSLGTGIHGYTF. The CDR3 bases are TGCGCCAGCAGCTTGGGGACAGGAATCCATGGCTACACCTTC.

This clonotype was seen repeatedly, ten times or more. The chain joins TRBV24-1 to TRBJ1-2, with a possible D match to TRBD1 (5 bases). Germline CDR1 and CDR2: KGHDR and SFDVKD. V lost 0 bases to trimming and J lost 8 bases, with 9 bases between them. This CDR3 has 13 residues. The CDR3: CATSDLGARGYTF. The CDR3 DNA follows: TGTGCCACCAGTGATTTGGGGGCGAGGGGCTACACCTTC.

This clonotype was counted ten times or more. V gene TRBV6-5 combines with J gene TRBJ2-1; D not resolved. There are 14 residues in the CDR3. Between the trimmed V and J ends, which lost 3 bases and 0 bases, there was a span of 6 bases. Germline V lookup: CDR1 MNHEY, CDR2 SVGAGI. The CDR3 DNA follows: TGTGCCAGCAGTTATTCTCACTCCTACAATGAGCAGTTCTTC. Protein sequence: CASSYSHSYNEQFF.

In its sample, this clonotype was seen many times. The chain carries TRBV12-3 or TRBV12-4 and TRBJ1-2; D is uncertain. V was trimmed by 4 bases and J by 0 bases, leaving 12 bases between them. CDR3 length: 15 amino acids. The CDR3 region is CASSSNSYTNYGYTF. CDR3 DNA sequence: TGTGCCAGCAGTTCTAACAGTTATACTAACTATGGCTACACCTTC.

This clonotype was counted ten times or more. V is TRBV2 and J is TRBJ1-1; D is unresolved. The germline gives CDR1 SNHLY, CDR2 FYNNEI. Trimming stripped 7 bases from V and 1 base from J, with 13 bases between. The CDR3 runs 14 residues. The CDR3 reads CASKRSTANTEAFF. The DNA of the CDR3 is TGTGCCAGCAAAAGAAGTACAGCGAACACTGAAGCTTTCTTT.

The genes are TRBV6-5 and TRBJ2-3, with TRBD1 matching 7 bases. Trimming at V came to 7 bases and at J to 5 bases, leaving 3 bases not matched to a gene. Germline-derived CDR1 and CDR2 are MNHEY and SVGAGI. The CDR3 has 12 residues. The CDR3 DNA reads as TGTGCCAGCACCTCAGGGGGAGATACGCAGTATTTT. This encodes CASTSGGDTQYF.

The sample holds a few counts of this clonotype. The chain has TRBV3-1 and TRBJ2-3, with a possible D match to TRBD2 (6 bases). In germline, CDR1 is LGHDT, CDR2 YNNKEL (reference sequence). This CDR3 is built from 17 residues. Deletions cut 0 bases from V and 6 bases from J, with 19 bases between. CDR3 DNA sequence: TGTGCCAGCAGCCAAGATGGGGGACTCACCTCTAGGGATACGCAGTATTTT. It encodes CASSQDGGLTSRDTQYF.

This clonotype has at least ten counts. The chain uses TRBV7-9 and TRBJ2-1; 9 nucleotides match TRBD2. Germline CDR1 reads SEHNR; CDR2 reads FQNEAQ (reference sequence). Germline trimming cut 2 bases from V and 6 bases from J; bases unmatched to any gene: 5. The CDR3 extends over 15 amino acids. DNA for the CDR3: TGTGCCAGCAGCTTACTGCGGGGGGGGATCAATGAGCAGTTCTTC. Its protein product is CASSLLRGGINEQFF.

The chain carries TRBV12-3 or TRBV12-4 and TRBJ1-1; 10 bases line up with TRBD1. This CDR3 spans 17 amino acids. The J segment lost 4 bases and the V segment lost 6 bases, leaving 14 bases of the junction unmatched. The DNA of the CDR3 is TGTGCCAGCAGCCTGGGACAGGGGATAGGGGGGAGCACTGAAGCTTTCTTT. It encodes CASSLGQGIGGSTEAFF.

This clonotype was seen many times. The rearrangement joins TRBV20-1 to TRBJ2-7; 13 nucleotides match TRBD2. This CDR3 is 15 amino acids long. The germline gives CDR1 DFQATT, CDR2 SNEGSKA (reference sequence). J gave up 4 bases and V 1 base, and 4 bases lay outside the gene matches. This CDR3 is CSARGWTSGSYEQYF. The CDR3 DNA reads TGCAGTGCTAGAGGATGGACTAGCGGGAGTTACGAGCAGTACTTC.

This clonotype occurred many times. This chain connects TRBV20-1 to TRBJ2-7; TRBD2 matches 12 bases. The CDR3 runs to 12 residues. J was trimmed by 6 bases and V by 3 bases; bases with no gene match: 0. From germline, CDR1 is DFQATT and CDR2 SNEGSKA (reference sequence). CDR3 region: CSARTSGSEQYF. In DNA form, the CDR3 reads TGCAGTGCTAGGACTAGCGGGAGCGAGCAGTACTTC.

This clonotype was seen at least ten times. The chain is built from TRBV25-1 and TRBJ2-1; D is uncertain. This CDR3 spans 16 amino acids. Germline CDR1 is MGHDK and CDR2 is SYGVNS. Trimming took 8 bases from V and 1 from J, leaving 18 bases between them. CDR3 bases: TGTGCCAGCGAACCCTCCAGCGCACTATCCTACAATGAGCAGTTCTTC. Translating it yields CASEPSSALSYNEQFF.

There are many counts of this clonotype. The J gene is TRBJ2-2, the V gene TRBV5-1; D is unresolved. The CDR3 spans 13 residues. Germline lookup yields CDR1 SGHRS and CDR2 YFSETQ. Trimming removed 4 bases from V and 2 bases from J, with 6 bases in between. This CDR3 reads CASSALNTGELFF. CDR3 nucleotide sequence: TGCGCCAGCAGCGCCCTCAACACCGGGGAGCTGTTTTTT. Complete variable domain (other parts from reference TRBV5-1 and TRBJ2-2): KAGVTQTPRYLIKTRGQQVTLSCSPISGHRSVSWYQQTPGQGLQFLFEYFSETQRNKGNFPGRFSGRQFSNSRSEMNVSTLELGDSALYLCASSALNTGELFFGEGSRLTVL.

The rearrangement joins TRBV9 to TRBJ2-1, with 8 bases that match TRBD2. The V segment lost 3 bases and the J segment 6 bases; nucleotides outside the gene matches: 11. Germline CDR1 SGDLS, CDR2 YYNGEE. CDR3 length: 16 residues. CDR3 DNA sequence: TGTGCCAGCAGCGAAGCAACGGGGGGGCAGTTCAATGAGCAGTTCTTC. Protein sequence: CASSEATGGQFNEQFF.

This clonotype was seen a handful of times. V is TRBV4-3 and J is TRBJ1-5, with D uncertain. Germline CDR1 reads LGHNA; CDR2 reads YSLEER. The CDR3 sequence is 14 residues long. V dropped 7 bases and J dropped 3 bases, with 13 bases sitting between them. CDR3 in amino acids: CASTEGVPNQPQHF. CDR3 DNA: TGCGCCAGCACCGAAGGAGTACCCAATCAGCCCCAGCATTTT.

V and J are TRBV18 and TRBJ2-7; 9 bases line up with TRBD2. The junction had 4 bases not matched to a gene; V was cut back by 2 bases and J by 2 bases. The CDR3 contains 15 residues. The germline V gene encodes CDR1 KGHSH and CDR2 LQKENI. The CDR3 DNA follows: TGTGCCAGCTCACCAGTAGCGGGGGATACCTACGAGCAGTACTTC. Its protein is CASSPVAGDTYEQYF.

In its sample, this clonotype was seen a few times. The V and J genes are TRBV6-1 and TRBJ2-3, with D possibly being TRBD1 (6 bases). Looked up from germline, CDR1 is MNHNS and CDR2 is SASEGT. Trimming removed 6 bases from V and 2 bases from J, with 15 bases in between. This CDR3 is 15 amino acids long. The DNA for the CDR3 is TGTGCCAGCAGACGCCCGGGACAACCCACAGATACGCAGTATTTT. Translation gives CASRRPGQPTDTQYF.

CDR3 DNA sequence: TGTGCCAGCATCCCAGGGGCAGGGCAGCCCCAGCATTTT. It yields the protein CASIPGAGQPQHF. The V call is TRBV28, the J call TRBJ1-5; possible D gene TRBD1, 6 bases. CDR1 is MDHEN, CDR2 SYDVKM, per germline. Trimming removed 7 bases at V and 7 bases at J, with 14 bases between. This CDR3 comprises 13 residues.

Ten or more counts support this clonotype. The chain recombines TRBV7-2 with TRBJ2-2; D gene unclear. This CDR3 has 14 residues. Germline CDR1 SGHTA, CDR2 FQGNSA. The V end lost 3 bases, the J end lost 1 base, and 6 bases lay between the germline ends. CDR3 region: CASSLWGNTGELFF. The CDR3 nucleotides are TGTGCCAGCAGCTTGTGGGGGAACACCGGGGAGCTGTTTTTT.

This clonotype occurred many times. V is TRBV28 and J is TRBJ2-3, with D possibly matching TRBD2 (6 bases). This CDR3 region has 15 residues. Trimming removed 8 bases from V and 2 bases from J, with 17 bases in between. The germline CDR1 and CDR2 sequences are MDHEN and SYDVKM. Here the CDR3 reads CASLGGARVTDTQYF. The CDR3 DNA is TGTGCCAGCCTAGGAGGGGCCAGGGTCACAGATACGCAGTATTTT.

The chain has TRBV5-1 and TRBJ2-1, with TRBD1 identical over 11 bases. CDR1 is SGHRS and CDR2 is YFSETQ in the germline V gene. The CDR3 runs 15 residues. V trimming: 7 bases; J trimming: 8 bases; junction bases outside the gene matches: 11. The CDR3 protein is CASCSGQGAFYEQFF. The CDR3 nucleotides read TGCGCCAGCTGCTCAGGACAGGGGGCTTTTTATGAGCAGTTCTTC.

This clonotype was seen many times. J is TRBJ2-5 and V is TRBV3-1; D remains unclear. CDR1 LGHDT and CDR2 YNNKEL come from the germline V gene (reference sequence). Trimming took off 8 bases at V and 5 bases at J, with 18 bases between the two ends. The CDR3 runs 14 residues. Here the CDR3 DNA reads TGTGCCAGCTATCACAGTGGCCAAGGGGAGACCCAGTACTTC. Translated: CASYHSGQGETQYF.

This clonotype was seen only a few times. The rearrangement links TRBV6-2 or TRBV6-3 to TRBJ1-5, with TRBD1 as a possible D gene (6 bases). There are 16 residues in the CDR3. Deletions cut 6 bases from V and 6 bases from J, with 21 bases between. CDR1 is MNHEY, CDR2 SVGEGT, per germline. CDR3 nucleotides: TGTGCCAGCAGCTCACTGGGGGCACGGTTCTCTCAGCCCCAGCATTTT. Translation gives CASSSLGARFSQPQHF.

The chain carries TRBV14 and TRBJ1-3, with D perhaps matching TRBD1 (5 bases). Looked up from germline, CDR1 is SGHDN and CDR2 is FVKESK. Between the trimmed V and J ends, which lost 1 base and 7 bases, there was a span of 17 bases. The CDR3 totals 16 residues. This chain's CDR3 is CASSQVAAGKGNTIYF. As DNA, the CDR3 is TGTGCCAGCAGCCAAGTTGCGGCAGGGAAGGGTAACACCATATATTTT.

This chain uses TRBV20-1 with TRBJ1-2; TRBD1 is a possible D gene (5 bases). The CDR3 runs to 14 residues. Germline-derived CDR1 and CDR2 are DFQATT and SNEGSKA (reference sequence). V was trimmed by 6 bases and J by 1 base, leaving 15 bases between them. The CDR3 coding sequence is TGCAGTGCCACGGGGCCAGACTATAACTATGGCTACACCTTC. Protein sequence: CSATGPDYNYGYTF.

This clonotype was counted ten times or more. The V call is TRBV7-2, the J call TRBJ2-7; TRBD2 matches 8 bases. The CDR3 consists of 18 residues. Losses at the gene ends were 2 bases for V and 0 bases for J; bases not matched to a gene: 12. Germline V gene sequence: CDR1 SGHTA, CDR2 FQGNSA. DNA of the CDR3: TGTGCCAGCAGCTTACGAGGGCTGTCTAGCGGGCACTCCTACGAGCAGTACTTC. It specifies CASSLRGLSSGHSYEQYF.